This T cell receptor (beta chain) was profiled in a study of beta chain features in type 1 diabetes. Sequencing targeted expressed TCRB transcripts, as all isolated RNA had been reverse transcribed. Measured with immunoSEQ multiplex PCR; TCRdb has only the in-frame clones, and not every one. The sample has 900,000 or so clones, about 17% seen once. V was shortened by 0 bases and J by 4 bases, with 12 bases between the two germline ends. CDR1 is KGHSH and CDR2 is LQKENI in the germline V gene. The CDR3 loop spans 15 amino acids. This clonotype originated in a woman aged 18-35 years in good health. The chain carries TRBV18 and TRBJ1-1; possible D gene TRBD1, 6 bases. Sequenced material: naive CD4+ T cells from blood. CDR3 region: CASSPPGQASTEAFF. The CDR3 DNA sequence: TGTGCCAGCTCACCACCGGGACAAGCTAGCACTGAAGCTTTCTTT.